The following is a TCR beta chain sequence with its context. Each CDR3 protein gets one entry after TCRdb re-called the 5' RACE reads with MiXCR. The table includes about 57,000 distinct CDR3 sequences, roughly 25% detected once. The sorted Tregs were CD4+CD25+CD127-/low cells. Sequencing was performed on tumor-infiltrating Tregs sorted from the breast tumor. The clonotype comes from a female donor with breast cancer.

The CDR3 sequence is CSAGPGQGTYEQYF. CDR3 nucleotide sequence: TGCAGTGCTGGACCGGGACAGGGGACCTACGAGCAGTACTTC. This chain connects TRBV20-1 to TRBJ2-7; TRBD1 matches 10 bases. The CDR3 has 14 residues. The V and J ends lost 5 bases and 2 bases, in that order; junction bases with no gene match: 6. Germline V CDR1 and CDR2: DFQATT, SNEGSKA (reference sequence).